This T cell receptor beta chain was recovered during a study of Graves' ophthalmopathy and Graves' hyperthyroidism. Findings of the study overall: Blood shared most expanded thyroid clonotypes above 0.001 frequency.

Details on this clonotype: Its antigen is undetermined.

As the template, RNA transcripts were used to amplify TCR beta CDR3 regions. RT-PCR was first run with HTBI primers, then multiplex PCR in a second round. MiXCR, run by TCRdb on the multiplex PCR reads, gives a single entry per CDR3 protein. The sample includes about 1.1 million distinct CDR3 sequences, 35% to 40% of them seen just once. The CDR3 has 12 residues. Trimming stripped 3 bases from V and 2 bases from J, with 7 bases between. From germline, CDR1 is SQVTM and CDR2 ANQGSEA. This TCR derives from an adult man with Graves' hyperthyroidism. Sequencing was carried out using peripheral blood or thyroid tissue (not recorded which). The chain employs TRBV29-1 and TRBJ2-5; D not resolved. The CDR3 DNA reads as TGCAGCGTTGACAAAGCACAAGAGACCCAGTACTTC. Amino acid sequence: CSVDKAQETQYF. Filled out from reference TRBV29-1 and TRBJ2-5, the complete variable domain reads SAVISQKPSRDICQRGTSLTIQCQVDSQVTMMFWYRQQPGQSLTLIATANQGSEATYESGFVIDKFPISRPNLTFSTLTVSNMSPEDSSIYLCSVDKAQETQYFGPGTRLLVL.